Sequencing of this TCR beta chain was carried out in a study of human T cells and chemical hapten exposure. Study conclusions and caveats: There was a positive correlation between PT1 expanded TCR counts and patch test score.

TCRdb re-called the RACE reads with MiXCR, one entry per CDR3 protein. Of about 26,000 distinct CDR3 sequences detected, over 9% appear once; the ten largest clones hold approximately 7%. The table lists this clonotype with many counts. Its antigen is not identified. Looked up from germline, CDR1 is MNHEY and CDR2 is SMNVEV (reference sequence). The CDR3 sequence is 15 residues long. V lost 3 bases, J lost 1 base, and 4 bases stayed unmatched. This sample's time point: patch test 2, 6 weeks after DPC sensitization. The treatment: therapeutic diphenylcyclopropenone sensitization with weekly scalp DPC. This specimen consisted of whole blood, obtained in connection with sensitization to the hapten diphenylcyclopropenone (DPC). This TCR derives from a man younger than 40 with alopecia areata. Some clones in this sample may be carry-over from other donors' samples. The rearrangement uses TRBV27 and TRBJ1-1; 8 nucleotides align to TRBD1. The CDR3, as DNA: TGTGCCAGCAGTTTCCGGACAGGGACGAACACTGAAGCTTTCTTT. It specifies CASSFRTGTNTEAFF.